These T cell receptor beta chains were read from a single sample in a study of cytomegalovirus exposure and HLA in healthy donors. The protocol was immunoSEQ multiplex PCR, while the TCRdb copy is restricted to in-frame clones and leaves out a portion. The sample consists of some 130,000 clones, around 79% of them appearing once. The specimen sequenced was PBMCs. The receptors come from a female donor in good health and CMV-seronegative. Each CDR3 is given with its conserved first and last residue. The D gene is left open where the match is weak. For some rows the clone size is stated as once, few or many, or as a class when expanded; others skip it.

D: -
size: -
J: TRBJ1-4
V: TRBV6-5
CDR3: CASSQQEGRDEKLFF
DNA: TGTGCCAGCAGCCAACAGGAGGGGAGGGATGAAAAACTGTTTTTT

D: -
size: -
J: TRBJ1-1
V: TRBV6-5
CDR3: CASRRGDTEAFF
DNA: TGTGCCAGCAGACGGGGGGACACTGAAGCTTTCTTT

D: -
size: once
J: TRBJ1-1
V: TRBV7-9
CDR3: CASSFRGNTEAFF
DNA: TGTGCCAGCAGCTTCAGGGGAAACACTGAAGCTTTCTTT

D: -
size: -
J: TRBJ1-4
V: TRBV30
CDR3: CAWSPFVAGINEKLFF
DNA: TGTGCCTGGAGCCCGTTTGTGGCAGGAATTAATGAAAAACTGTTTTTT

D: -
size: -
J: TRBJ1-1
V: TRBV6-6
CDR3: CASTPWTGRSEAFF
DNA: TGTGCCAGCACTCCATGGACGGGAAGGTCTGAAGCTTTCTTT

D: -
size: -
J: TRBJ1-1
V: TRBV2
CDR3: CARTGNTEAFF
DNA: TGTGCCAGAACAGGGAACACTGAAGCTTTCTTT

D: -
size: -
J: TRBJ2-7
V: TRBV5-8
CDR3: CASRQGLTSSYEQYF
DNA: TGTGCCAGCAGACAAGGACTCACTAGCTCCTACGAGCAGTACTTC

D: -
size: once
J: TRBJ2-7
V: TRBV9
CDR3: CASSPRRGSYEQYF
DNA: TGTGCCAGCAGCCCCCGCAGGGGATCCTACGAGCAGTACTTC

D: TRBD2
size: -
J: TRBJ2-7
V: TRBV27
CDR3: CASSSQVAGEAGEQCF
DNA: TGTGCCAGCAGTTCGCAGGTAGCGGGAGAGGCCGGGGAGCAGTGCTTC

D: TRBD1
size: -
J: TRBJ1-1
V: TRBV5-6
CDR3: CASSSLWTGEAFF
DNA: TGTGCCAGCAGCTCTCTATGGACAGGGGAGGCTTTCTTT

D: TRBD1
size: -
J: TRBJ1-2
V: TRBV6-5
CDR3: CASSPDRDGYTF
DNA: TGTGCCAGCAGTCCGGACAGGGATGGCTACACCTTC

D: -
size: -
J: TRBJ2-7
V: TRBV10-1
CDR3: CASSESGRGSWYF
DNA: TGCGCCAGCAGTGAGTCGGGGCGGGGCAGTTGGTACTTC

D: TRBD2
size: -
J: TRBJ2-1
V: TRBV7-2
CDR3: CASSFIGVAGKYNEQFF
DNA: TGTGCCAGCAGCTTCATAGGAGTAGCGGGAAAATACAATGAGCAGTTCTTC

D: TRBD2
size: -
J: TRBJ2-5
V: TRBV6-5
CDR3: CASRTSGMSETQYF
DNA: TGTGCCAGTAGGACTAGCGGAATGTCGGAGACCCAGTACTTC

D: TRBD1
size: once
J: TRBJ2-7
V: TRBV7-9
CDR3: CASSLRGLEGEQYF
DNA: TGTGCCAGCAGCTTAAGGGGGCTCGAAGGCGAGCAGTACTTC

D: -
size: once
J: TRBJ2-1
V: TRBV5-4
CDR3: CASSPEEGLGEQFF
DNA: TGTGCCAGCAGCCCGGAGGAGGGGTTGGGTGAGCAGTTCTTC

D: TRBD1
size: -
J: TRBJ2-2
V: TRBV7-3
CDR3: CASSFLQGIGELFF
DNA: TGTGCCAGCAGCTTCCTACAGGGGATCGGGGAGCTGTTTTTT

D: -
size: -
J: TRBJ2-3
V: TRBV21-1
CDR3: CASSKPGTSTDTQYF
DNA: TGTGCCAGCAGCAAGCCCGGGACTAGCACAGATACGCAGTATTTT

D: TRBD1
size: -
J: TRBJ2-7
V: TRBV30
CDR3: CAWSVRDSIYEQYF
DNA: TGTGCCTGGAGTGTAAGGGACAGTATCTACGAGCAGTACTTC

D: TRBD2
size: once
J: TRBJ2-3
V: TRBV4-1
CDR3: CASSQVLAGGGGTDTQYF
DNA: TGCGCCAGCAGCCAAGTACTAGCGGGGGGCGGGGGCACAGATACGCAGTATTTT

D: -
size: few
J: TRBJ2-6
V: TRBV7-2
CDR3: CASSLVVGVAGANVLTF
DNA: TGTGCCAGCAGCTTAGTTGTGGGAGTCGCTGGGGCCAACGTCCTGACTTTC

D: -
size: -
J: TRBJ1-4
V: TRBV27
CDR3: CASSPGEKLFF
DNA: TGTGCCAGCAGTCCAGGCGAAAAACTGTTTTTT

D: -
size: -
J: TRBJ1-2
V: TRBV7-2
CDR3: CASSLGRGDGYTF
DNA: TGTGCCAGCAGCTTAGGCAGGGGCGACGGCTACACCTTC

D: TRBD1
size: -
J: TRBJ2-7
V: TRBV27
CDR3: CASRIDRGAYEQYF
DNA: TGTGCCAGCAGGATTGACAGGGGTGCCTACGAGCAGTACTTC